The T cell receptor (beta chain) under discussion was sequenced for a study of blood T cell repertoires in COVID-19. Study-wide background: Samples taken during acute and convalescent COVID-19 were collected in the United States, Italy and Spain. Sources were T cells, B-cell-depleted T cells, or PBMCs; the material itself was cDNA or gDNA.

This CDR3 has 13 residues. Germline loops: CDR1 MDHEN, CDR2 SYDVKM. The V and J ends lost 6 bases and 5 bases, in that order; junction bases with no gene match: 4. The authors' processing: Using reference gene primer amplification, nucleated cell counts were estimated. Generated by immunoSEQ multiplex PCR, the TCRdb table keeps only in-frame clones and is missing some. V and J calls and clone size are as listed in that table; D and trimming were resolved from the DNA. The repertoire holds around 64,000 clones, with roughly 87% as singletons. The chain combines TRBV28 with TRBJ1-2, with 9 bases aligning to TRBD1. Sequencing input: peripheral blood. The sequence came from a woman of 80 years or more with acute or convalescent COVID-19. The CDR3 spells CASRRGQGYGYTF. CDR3 DNA: TGTGCCAGCAGACGAGGACAGGGGTATGGCTACACCTTC.